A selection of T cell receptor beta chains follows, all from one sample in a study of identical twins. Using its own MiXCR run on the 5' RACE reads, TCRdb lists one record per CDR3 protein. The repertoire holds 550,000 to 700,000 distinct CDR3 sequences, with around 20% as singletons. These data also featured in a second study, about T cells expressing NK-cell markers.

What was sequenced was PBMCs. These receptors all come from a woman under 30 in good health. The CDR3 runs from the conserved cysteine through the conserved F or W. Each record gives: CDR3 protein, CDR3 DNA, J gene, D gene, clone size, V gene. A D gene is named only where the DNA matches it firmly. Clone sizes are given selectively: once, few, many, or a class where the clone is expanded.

cdr3_aa: CSARDSGVGRELFF
cdr3_nt: TGCAGTGCTAGAGATAGCGGAGTCGGGCGGGAGCTGTTTTTT
j_call: TRBJ2-2
d_call: -
clone_size: many
v_call: TRBV20-1

cdr3_aa: CASSQWPQSYNEQFF
cdr3_nt: TGTGCCAGCAGCCAGTGGCCCCAATCCTACAATGAGCAGTTCTTC
j_call: TRBJ2-1
d_call: -
clone_size: -
v_call: TRBV3-1

cdr3_aa: CASSEPQWGDTQYF
cdr3_nt: TGTGCCAGCAGTGAACCCCAATGGGGAGATACGCAGTATTTT
j_call: TRBJ2-3
d_call: -
clone_size: few
v_call: TRBV25-1

cdr3_aa: CASRTASYGYTF
cdr3_nt: TGTGCCAGCAGGACAGCCAGCTATGGCTACACCTTC
j_call: TRBJ1-2
d_call: -
clone_size: few
v_call: TRBV5-6

cdr3_aa: CASSVGQYEETQYF
cdr3_nt: TGTGCCAGCAGCGTGGGACAGTACGAAGAGACCCAGTACTTC
j_call: TRBJ2-5
d_call: TRBD1
clone_size: -
v_call: TRBV7-2

cdr3_aa: CSARDRVRQETQYF
cdr3_nt: TGCAGTGCCCGGGACAGGGTACGGCAAGAGACCCAGTACTTC
j_call: TRBJ2-5
d_call: TRBD1
clone_size: few
v_call: TRBV20-1

cdr3_aa: CATSRGLAGGQDTQYF
cdr3_nt: TGTGCCACCAGCAGAGGTCTAGCGGGAGGGCAAGATACGCAGTATTTT
j_call: TRBJ2-3
d_call: TRBD2
clone_size: few
v_call: TRBV15

cdr3_aa: CASISPSNTGELFF
cdr3_nt: TGTGCCAGCATCTCCCCCTCGAACACCGGGGAGCTGTTTTTT
j_call: TRBJ2-2
d_call: -
clone_size: few
v_call: TRBV3-1

cdr3_aa: CASSDSGLAGREQFF
cdr3_nt: TGTGCCAGCAGTGACTCAGGGCTAGCGGGGCGGGAGCAGTTCTTC
j_call: TRBJ2-1
d_call: TRBD2
clone_size: few
v_call: TRBV6-5

cdr3_aa: CASTRRGASYEQYF
cdr3_nt: TGTGCCAGCACCCGGAGGGGGGCCTCCTACGAGCAGTACTTC
j_call: TRBJ2-7
d_call: -
clone_size: few
v_call: TRBV12-3/TRBV12-4

cdr3_aa: CASSPRDGINIQYF
cdr3_nt: TGTGCCAGCAGCCCCCGGGACGGGATAAACATTCAGTACTTC
j_call: TRBJ2-4
d_call: -
clone_size: -
v_call: TRBV5-5

cdr3_aa: CASSRRLNYEQYF
cdr3_nt: TGTGCCAGCAGCCGAAGACTGAACTACGAGCAGTACTTC
j_call: TRBJ2-7
d_call: -
clone_size: -
v_call: TRBV5-5

cdr3_aa: CSVVRDIGYNEQFF
cdr3_nt: TGCAGCGTCGTCCGGGACATAGGGTACAATGAGCAGTTCTTC
j_call: TRBJ2-1
d_call: -
clone_size: many
v_call: TRBV29-1

cdr3_aa: CASSRGGGPEQYF
cdr3_nt: TGTGCCAGCAGTCGCGGGGGGGGGCCGGAGCAGTACTTC
j_call: TRBJ2-7
d_call: TRBD2
clone_size: -
v_call: TRBV6-6

cdr3_aa: CASSPRDRGSYNEQFF
cdr3_nt: TGTGCCAGCAGCCCCCGGGACAGGGGGTCCTACAATGAGCAGTTCTTC
j_call: TRBJ2-1
d_call: TRBD1
clone_size: few
v_call: TRBV3-1

cdr3_aa: CSAQGGVPYEQYF
cdr3_nt: TGCAGTGCCCAGGGGGGAGTCCCCTACGAGCAGTACTTC
j_call: TRBJ2-7
d_call: -
clone_size: -
v_call: TRBV20-1

cdr3_aa: CASSLEASREQYF
cdr3_nt: TGTGCCAGCAGCTTAGAAGCGAGTAGGGAGCAGTACTTC
j_call: TRBJ2-7
d_call: -
clone_size: -
v_call: TRBV7-6